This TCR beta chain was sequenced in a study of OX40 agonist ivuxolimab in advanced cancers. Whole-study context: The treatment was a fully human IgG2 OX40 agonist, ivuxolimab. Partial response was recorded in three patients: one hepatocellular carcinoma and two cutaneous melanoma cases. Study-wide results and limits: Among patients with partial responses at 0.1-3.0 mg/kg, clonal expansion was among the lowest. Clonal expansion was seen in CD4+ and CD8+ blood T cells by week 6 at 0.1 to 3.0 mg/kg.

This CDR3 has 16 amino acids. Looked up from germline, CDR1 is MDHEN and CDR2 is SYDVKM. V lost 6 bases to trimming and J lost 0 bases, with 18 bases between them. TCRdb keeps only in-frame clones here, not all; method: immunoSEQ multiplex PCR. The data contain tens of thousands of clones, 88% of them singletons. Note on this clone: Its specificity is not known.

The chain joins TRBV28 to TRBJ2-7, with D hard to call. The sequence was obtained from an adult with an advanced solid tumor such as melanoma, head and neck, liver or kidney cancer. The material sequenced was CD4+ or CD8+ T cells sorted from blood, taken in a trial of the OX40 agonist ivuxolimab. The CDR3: CASSWPRALSSYEQYF. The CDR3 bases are TGTGCCAGCAGCTGGCCTAGGGCCCTCAGCTCCTACGAGCAGTACTTC.